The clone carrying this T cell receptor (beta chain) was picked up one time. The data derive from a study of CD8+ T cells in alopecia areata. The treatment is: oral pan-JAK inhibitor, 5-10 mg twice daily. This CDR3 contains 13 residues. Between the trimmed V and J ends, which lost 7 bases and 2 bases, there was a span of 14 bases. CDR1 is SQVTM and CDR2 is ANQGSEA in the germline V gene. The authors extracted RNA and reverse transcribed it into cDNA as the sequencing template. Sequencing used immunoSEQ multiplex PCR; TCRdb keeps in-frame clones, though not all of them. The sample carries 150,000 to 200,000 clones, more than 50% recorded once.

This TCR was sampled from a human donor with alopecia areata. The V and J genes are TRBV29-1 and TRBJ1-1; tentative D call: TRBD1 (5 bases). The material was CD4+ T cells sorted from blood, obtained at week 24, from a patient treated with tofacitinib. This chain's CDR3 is CSGSGTANTEAFF. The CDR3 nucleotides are TGCAGCGGATCCGGGACGGCAAACACTGAAGCTTTCTTT.